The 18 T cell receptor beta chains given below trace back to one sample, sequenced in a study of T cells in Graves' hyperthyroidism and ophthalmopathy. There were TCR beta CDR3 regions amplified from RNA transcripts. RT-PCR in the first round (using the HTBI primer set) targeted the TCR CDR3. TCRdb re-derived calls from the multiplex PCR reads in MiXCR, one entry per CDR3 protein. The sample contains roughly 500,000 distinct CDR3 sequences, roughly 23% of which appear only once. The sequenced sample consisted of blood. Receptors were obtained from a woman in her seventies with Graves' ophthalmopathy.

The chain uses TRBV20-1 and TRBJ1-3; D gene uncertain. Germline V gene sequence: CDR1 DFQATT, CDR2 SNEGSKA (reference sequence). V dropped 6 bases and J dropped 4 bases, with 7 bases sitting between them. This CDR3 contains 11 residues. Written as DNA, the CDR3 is TGCAGTGCCGTCAGGGGAAACACCATATATTTT. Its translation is CSAVRGNTIYF.

DNA for the CDR3: TGTGCCAGCAGTTTCCGGGACAGGGGTGAAAAACTGTTTTTT. Translating it yields CASSFRDRGEKLFF. The chain combines TRBV6-5 with TRBJ1-4, with 10 nucleotides matching TRBD1. With 4 bases clipped from V and 7 bases from J, the junction kept 3 bases outside the gene matches. This CDR3 contains 14 residues. From germline, CDR1 is MNHEY and CDR2 SVGAGI.

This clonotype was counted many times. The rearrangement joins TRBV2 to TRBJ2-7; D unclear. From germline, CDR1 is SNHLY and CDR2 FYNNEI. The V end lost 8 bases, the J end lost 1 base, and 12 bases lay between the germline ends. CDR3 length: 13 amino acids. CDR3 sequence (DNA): TGTGCCAGCCGGTTTCCGGGTTCCTACGAGCAGTACTTC. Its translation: CASRFPGSYEQYF.

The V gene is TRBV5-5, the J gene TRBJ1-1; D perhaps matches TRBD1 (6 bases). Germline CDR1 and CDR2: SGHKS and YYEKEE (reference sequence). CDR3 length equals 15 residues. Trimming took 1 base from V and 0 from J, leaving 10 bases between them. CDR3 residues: CASSLHRVMNTEAFF. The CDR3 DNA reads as TGTGCCAGCAGCTTGCACAGGGTTATGAACACTGAAGCTTTCTTT.

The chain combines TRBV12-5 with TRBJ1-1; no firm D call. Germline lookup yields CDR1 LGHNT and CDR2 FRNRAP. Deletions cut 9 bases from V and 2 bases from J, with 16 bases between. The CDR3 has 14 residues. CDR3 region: CASERTTINTEAFF. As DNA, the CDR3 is TGTGCTAGCGAACGCACTACCATTAACACTGAAGCTTTCTTT.

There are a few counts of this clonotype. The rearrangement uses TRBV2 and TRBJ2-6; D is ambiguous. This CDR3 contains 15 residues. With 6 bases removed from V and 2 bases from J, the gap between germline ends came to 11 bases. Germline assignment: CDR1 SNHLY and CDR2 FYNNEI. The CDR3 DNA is TGTGCCAGCAGGCACCGTTCAGCTGGGGCCAACGTCCTGACTTTC. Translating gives CASRHRSAGANVLTF.

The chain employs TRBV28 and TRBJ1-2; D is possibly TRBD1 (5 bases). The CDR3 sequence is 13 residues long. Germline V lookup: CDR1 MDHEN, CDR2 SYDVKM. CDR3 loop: CAAGLPLIYGYTF. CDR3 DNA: TGTGCGGCGGGACTTCCCCTCATCTATGGCTACACCTTC.

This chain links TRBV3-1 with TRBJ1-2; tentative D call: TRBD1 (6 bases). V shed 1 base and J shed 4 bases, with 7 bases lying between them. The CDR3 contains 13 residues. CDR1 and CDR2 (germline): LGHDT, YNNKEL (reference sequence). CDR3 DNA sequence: TGTGCCAGCAGCCAAGTGGACAGCTATGGCTACACCTTC. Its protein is CASSQVDSYGYTF.

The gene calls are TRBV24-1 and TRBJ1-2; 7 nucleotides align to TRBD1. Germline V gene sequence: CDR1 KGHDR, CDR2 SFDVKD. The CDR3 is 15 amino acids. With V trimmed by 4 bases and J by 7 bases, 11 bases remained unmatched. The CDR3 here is CATSEPGGGASGYTF. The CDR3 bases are TGTGCCACCAGTGAGCCTGGAGGGGGCGCAAGTGGCTACACCTTC.

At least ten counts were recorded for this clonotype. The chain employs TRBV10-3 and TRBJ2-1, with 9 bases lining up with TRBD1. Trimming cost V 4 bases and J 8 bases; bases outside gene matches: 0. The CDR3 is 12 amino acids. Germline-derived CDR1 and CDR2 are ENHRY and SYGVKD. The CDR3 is CAISGQGDEQFF. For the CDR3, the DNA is TGTGCCATCAGTGGACAGGGGGATGAGCAGTTCTTC.

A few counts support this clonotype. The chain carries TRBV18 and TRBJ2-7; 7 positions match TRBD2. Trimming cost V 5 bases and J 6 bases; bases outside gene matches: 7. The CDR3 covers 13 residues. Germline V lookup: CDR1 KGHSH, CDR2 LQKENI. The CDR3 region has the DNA TGTGCCAGCTCAAGTAGCGGACTAGTCGAGCAGTACTTC. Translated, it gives CASSSSGLVEQYF.

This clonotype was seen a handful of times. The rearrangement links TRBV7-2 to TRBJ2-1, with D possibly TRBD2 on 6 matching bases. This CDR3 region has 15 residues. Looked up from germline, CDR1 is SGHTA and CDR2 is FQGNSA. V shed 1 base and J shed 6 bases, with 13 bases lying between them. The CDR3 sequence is CASSLGGGIPNEQFF. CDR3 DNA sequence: TGTGCCAGCAGCTTAGGTGGCGGGATCCCCAATGAGCAGTTCTTC. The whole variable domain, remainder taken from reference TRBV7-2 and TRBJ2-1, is GAGVSQSPSNKVTEKGKDVELRCDPISGHTALYWYRQSLGQGLEFLIYFQGNSAPDKSGLPSDRFSAERTGGSVSTLTIQRTQQEDSAVYLCASSLGGGIPNEQFFGPGTRLTVL.

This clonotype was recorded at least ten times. The CDR3 DNA follows: TGTGCCAGCAGCTTAGGTCCGAGCAATCAGCCCCAGCATTTT. It is translated as CASSLGPSNQPQHF. The chain links TRBV7-6 to TRBJ1-5; D not certain. V shed 1 base and J shed 1 base, with 5 bases lying between them. Germline loops: CDR1 SGHVS, CDR2 FNYEAQ. This CDR3 is built from 14 residues.

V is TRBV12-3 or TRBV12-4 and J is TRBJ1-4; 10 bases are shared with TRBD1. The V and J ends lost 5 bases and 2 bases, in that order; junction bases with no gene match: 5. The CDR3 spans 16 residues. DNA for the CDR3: TGTGCCAGCAGTCCTGGACAGGGGGGGACTAATGAAAAACTGTTTTTT. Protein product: CASSPGQGGTNEKLFF.

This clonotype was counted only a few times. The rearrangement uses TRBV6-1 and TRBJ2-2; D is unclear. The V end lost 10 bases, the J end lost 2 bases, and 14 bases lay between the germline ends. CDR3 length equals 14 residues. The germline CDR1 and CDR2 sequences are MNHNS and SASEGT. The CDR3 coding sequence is TGTGCCACCAACTCCTACAGTAACACCGGGGAGCTGTTTTTT. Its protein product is CATNSYSNTGELFF.

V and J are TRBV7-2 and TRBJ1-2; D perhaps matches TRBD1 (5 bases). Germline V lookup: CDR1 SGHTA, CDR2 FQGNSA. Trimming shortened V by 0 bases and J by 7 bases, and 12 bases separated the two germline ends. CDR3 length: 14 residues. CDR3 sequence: CASSLAGGAVGYTF. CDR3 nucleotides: TGTGCCAGCAGCTTAGCTGGAGGGGCGGTTGGCTACACCTTC.

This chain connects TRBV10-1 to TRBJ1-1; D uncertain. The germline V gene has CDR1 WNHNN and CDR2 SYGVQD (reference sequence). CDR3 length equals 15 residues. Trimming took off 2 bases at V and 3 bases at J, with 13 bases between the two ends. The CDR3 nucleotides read TGCGCCAGCAGTGAGATGGAAGCGGATTACACTGAAGCTTTCTTT. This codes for CASSEMEADYTEAFF.

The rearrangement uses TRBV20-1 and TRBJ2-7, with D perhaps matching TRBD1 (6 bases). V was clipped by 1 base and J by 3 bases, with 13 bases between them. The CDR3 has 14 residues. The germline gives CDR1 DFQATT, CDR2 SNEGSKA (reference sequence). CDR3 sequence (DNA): TGCAGTGCTAGAGGATCCTGGGACATCTACGAGCAGTACTTC. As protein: CSARGSWDIYEQYF.